This T cell receptor (beta chain) was recovered during a study of shared clonotypes between healthy human individuals. When replicate PCRs were run on sorted subsets, they used about 220 ng DNA, about 30,000 T cell genomes. Sequencing used immunoSEQ multiplex PCR; TCRdb keeps in-frame clones, though not all of them. Of about 550,000 clones listed, just under 97% are singletons. It was CD45RO-negative cells, positively selected for CCR7, that made up naive CD8 cells, with terminally differentiated effector memory CD45RA+ cells excluded. In regard to this clone: Its antigen is unidentified.

Findings of the study overall: The rarefaction results pointed to incomplete sorted-subset sequencing despite large depth.

The CDR3 spans 15 residues. V gave up 1 base and J gave up 6 bases; unmatched junction bases: 6. Germline V gene lookup returns CDR1 MNHEY and CDR2 SMNVEV (reference sequence). The rearrangement joins TRBV27 to TRBJ2-7; TRBD1 matches at 10 bases. The TCR originated in a woman aged 30 to 39 in good health. Material: naive CD8+ T cells sorted from blood. The CDR3 protein is CASSLLGQGMGEQYF. Here the CDR3 DNA reads TGTGCCAGCAGTTTATTGGGACAGGGGATGGGCGAGCAGTACTTC.